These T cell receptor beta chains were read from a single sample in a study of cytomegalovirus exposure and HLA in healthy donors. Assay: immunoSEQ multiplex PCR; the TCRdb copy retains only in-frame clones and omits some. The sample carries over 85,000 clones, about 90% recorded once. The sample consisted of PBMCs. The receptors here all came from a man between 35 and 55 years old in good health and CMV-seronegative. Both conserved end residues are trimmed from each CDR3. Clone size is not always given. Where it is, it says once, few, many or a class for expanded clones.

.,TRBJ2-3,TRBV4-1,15,ASSAGLAGGPQDTQY
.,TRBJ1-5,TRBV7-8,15,ASSLAPDRVGNQPQH
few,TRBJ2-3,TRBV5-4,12,ASSGGTFSDTQY
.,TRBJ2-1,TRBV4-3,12,ASSLSRSYNEQF
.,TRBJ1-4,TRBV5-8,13,ASSLATGMDEKLF
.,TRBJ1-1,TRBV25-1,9,ASSFGQDAF
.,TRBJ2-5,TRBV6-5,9,ASTGVETQY
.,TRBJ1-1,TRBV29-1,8,SVQTVEAF
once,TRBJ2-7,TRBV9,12,ASSAGLINYEQY
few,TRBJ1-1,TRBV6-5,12,ASQTPGGRAEAF
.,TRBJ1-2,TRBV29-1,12,SVEAYGQGSGYT
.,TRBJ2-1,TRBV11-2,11,ASSSDRVDEQF
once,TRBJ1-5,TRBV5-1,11,ASSLEGGQPQH
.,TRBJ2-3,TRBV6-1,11,ASSEAERATQY
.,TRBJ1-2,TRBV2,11,ASKDRDRSGYT
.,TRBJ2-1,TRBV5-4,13,ASSAGPSSYNEQF
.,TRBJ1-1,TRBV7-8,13,ASSLGQGLYTEAF
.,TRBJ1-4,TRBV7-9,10,ASLATNEKLF
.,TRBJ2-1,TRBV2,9,ASSGALAPF
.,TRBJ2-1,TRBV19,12,ATKTSGGVDEQF
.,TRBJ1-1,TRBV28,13,ASTEAGGVDTEAF
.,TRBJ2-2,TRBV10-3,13,ATRATGGNTGELF
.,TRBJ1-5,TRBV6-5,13,ASSTLTGGNQPQH
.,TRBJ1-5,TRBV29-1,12,SVAGPGSNQPQH
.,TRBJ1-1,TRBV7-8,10,ASNHGGTEAF
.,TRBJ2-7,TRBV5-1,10,ASSLESYEQY
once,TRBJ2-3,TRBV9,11,ASSLQGTDTQY
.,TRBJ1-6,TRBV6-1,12,ASSRQDRDSPLH
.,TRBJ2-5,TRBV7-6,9,ASSSGETQY
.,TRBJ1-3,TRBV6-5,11,ASRVEAGNTIY
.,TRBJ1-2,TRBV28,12,ASSRHSQGYGYT
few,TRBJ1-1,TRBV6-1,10,ASSGTRTEAF
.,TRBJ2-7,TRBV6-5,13,ASSYSGRSPYEQY
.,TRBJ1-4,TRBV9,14,ASSVIWAATNEKLF
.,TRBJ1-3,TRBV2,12,ASSGWSSGNTIY
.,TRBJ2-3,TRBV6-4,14,ASRPTSGGAWDTQY
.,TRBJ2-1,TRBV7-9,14,ASSLMGLGVYNEQF
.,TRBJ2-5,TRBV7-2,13,ASSLTSGGWETQY
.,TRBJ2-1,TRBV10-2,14,ASSQTGTGSRNEQF
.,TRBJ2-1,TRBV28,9,ASSSGNEQF
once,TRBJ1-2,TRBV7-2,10,ASSEGRDRYT